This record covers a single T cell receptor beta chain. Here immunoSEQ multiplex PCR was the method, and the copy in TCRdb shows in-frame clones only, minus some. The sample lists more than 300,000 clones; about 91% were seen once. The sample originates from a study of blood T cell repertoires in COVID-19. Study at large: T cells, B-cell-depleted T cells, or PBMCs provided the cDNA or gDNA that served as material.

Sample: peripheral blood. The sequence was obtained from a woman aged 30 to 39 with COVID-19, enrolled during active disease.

Here the CDR3 reads CASSSRGVTGELFF. The CDR3 DNA follows: TGTGCCAGCAGCTCGCGGGGAGTCACCGGGGAGCTGTTTTTT. The chain has TRBV7-9 and TRBJ2-2, with D possibly being TRBD2 (6 bases). This CDR3 region has 14 residues. The germline V and J ends were trimmed by 4 bases and 4 bases, with 10 bases remaining between them. Germline V gene lookup returns CDR1 SEHNR and CDR2 FQNEAQ (reference sequence).